This T cell receptor beta chain derives from a study of T cell responses to AZD1222 COVID-19 vaccine. Findings of the study overall: Donors were mostly white British, more females; clonal diversity possibly underestimated. When two AZD1222 doses had been given, Spike-specific TCR breadth and depth rose. Unmutated variant regions reportedly attract nearly half of all spike-specific TCRs.

In regard to this clone: Its antigen is unidentified.

The protocol was immunoSEQ multiplex PCR, while the TCRdb copy is restricted to in-frame clones and leaves out a portion. The sample yields 200,000 or so clones, 80% to 95% seen once. The sequence was obtained from an adult who received the AZD1222 COVID-19 vaccine. The source material was peripheral blood, sampled 28 days after the second AZD1222 dose.

The CDR3: CASSLDRSYGYTF. The CDR3 DNA follows: TGTGCCAGCTCACTTGACAGAAGCTATGGCTACACCTTC. The chain has TRBV18 and TRBJ1-2, with a weak D call TRBD1 (5 bases). Germline V lookup: CDR1 KGHSH, CDR2 LQKENI. The CDR3 spans 13 residues. V was clipped by 4 bases and J by 4 bases, with 10 bases between them. Supplemented by reference TRBV18 and TRBJ1-2, the full variable domain reads NAGVMQNPRHLVRRRGQEARLRCSPMKGHSHVYWYRQLPEEGLKFMVYLQKENIIDESGMPKERFSAEFPKEGPSILRIQQVVRGDSAAYFCASSLDRSYGYTFGSGTRLTVV.